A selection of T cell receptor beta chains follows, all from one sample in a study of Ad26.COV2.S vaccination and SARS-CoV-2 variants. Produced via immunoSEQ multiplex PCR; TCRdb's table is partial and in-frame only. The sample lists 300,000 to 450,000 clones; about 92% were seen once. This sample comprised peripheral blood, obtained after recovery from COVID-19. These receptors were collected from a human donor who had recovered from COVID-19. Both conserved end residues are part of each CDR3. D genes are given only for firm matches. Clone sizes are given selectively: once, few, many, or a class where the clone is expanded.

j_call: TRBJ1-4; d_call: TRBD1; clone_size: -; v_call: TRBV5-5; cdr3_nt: TGTGCCAGTACCTCGGACAGGTCCCGCGAAAAACTGTTTTTT; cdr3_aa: CASTSDRSREKLFF
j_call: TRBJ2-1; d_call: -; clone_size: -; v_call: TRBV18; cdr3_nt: TGTGCCAGCTCACCACCGTCAGGGGTGGCGGAGCAGTTCTTC; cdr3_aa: CASSPPSGVAEQFF
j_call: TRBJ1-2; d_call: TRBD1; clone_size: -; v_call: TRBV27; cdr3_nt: TGTGCCAGCAGTTTACTTACAGGGGGCGATGGCTACACCTTC; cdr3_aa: CASSLLTGGDGYTF
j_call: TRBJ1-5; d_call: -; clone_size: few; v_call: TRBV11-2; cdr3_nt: TGTGCCAGCAGCTTAGATCGAGGCGGGAATCAGCCCCAGCATTTT; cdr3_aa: CASSLDRGGNQPQHF
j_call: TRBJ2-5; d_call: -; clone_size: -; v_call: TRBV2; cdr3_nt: TGTGCCAGCAGCCTACAAGAGACCCAGTACTTC; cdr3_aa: CASSLQETQYF
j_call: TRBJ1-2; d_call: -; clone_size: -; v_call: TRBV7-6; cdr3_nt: TGTGCCAGCAGCTTAACTGAGGTGGGAGGTGGCTACACCTTC; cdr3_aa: CASSLTEVGGGYTF
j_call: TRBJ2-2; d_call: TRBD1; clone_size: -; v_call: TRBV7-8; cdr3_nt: TGTGCCAGCAGCGACCCCGGGACAGGGAAGACCGGGGAGCTGTTTTTT; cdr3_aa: CASSDPGTGKTGELFF
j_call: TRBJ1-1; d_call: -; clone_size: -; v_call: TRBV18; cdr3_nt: TGTGCCAGCTCACCGCAAGCCCCCCGGGGGGAAGCTTTCTTT; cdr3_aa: CASSPQAPRGEAFF
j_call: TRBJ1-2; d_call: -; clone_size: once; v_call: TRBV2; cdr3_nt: TGTGCCAGCAGTGAAGAACAGGGATCTCTAATAACCTTC; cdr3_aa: CASSEEQGSLITF
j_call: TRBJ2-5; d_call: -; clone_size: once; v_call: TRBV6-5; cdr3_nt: TGTGCCAGCAGTTTCCGGGGCGCTCAGGGGGAGACCCAGTACTTC; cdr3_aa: CASSFRGAQGETQYF
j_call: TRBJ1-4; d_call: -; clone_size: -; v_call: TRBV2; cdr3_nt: TGTGCCAGCAGTGAGTTTGGACCGTCTAATGAAAAACTGTTTTTT; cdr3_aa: CASSEFGPSNEKLFF
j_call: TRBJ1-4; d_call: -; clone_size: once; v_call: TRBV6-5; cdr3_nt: TGTGCCGTCGTCGGGGGCGCGGGCAATGAAAAACTGTTTTTT; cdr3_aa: CAVVGGAGNEKLFF
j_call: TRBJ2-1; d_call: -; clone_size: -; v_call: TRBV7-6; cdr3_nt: TGTGCCAGCAGCCCTAGAGATGGTAATCGTCGTCGTGAGCAGTTCTTC; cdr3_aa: CASSPRDGNRRREQFF
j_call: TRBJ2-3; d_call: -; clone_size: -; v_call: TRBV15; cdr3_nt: TGTGCCACCAGCAGAGGGGGTAGCCCCGCGGATACGCAGTATTTT; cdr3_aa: CATSRGGSPADTQYF
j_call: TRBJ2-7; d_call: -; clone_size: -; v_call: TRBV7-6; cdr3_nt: TGTGCCAGCAGCCAAAACAGGGACTACGAGCAGTACTTC; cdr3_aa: CASSQNRDYEQYF
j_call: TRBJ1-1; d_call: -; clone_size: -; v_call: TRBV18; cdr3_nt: TGTGCCAGCTCACCTCTGGACTCGAACGCTGAAGCTTTCTTT; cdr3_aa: CASSPLDSNAEAFF
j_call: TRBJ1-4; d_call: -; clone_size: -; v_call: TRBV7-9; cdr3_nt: TGTGCCAGCAGCTCTAGGGGCCAGGGAGTTGAAAAACTGTTTTTT; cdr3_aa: CASSSRGQGVEKLFF
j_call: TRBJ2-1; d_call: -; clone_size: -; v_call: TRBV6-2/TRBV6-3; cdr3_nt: TGTGCCAGCAGTTATAGTCTAGCGAACAATGAGCAGTTCTTC; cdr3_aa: CASSYSLANNEQFF
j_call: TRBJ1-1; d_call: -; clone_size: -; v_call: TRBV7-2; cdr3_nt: TGTGCCAGCAGACTCCCAGTGAACACTGAAGCTTTCTTT; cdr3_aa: CASRLPVNTEAFF
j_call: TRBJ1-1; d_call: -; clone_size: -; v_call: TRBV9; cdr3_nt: TGTGCCAGCAGCGTAGTACCCCTGGAAGGTGAAGCTTTCTTT; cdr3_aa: CASSVVPLEGEAFF
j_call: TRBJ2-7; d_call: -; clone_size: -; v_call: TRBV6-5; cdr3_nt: TGTGCCAGCACAACACGGGACGAGCAGTACTTC; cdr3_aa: CASTTRDEQYF
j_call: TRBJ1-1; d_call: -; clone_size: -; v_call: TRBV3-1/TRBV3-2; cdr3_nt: TGTGCCAGCAGCCAAGGCGGACAGCCTAACACTGAAGCTTTCTTT; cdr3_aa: CASSQGGQPNTEAFF
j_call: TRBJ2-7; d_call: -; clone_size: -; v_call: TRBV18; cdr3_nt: TGTGCCAGCTCACCGGTAGGGGAGGCAGCCTACGAGCAGTACTTC; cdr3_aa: CASSPVGEAAYEQYF
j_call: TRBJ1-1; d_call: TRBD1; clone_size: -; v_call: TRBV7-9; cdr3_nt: TGTGCCAGCAGCCCAGGGGACAGGGAAAGGTTGACTGAAGCTTTCTTT; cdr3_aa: CASSPGDRERLTEAFF
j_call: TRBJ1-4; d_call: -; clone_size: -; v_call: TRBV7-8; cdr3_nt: TGTGCCAGCAGCTTAGATATCAGGGTGACAACTAATGAAAAACTGTTTTTT; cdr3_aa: CASSLDIRVTTNEKLFF
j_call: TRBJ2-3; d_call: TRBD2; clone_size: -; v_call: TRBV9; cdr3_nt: TGTGCCAGCAGCCTTAGCGGGGGGCGGGTCACAGATACGCAGTATTTT; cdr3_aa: CASSLSGGRVTDTQYF
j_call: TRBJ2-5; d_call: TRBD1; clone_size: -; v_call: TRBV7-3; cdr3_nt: TGTGCCAGCAGCCAACAGGGGCGCCAAGAGACCCAGTACTTC; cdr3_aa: CASSQQGRQETQYF
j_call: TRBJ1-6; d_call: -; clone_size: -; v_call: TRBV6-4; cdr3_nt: TGTGCCAGCAGTGCATCACCTGGAGATTCACCCCTCCACTTT; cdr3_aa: CASSASPGDSPLHF
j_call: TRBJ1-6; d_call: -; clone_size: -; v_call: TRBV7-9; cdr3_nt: TGTGCCAGCACCCCCCAGCACCTGCCTGGTTCACCCCTCCACTTT; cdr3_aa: CASTPQHLPGSPLHF
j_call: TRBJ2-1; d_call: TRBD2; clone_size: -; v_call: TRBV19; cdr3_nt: TGTGCCAGTAGAGGACTAGCGGGGAAAGGTTGGACCTACAATGAGCAGTTCTTC; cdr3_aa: CASRGLAGKGWTYNEQFF
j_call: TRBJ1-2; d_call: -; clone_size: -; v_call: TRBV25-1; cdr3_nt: TGTGCCAGCAGCGAAAACGAGGTACCCTATGGCTACACCTTC; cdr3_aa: CASSENEVPYGYTF
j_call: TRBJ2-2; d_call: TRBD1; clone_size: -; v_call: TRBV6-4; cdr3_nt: TGTGCCAGATACAGGGGGCCGCGGTTGCTCGGCGGGGAGCTGTTTTTT; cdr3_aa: CARYRGPRLLGGELFF
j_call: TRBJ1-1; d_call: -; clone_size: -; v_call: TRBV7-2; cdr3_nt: TGTGCCAGCAGCGTGACGACGAACACTGAAGCTTTCTTT; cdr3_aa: CASSVTTNTEAFF
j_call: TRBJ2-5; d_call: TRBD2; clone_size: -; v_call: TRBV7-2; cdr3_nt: TGTGCCAGCAGCTTAGGGGAGGGACGCCGGACCCAGGAGACCCAGTACTTC; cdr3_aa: CASSLGEGRRTQETQYF
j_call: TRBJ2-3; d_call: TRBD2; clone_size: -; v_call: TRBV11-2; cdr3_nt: TGTGCCAGCAGCTTAACCGGGGGGAGCACAGATACGCAGTATTTT; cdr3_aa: CASSLTGGSTDTQYF
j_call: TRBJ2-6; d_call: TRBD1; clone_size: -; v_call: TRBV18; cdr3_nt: TGTGCCAGCACCCCTGGGACAGCCTCTGGGGCCAACGTCCTGACTTTC; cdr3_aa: CASTPGTASGANVLTF
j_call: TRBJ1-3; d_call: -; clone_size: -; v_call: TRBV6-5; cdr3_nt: TGTGCCAGCAGTAGGGGGAATCGGGGAAACACCATATATTTT; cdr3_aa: CASSRGNRGNTIYF
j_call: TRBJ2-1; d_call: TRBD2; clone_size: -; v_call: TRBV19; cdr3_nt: TGTGCCAGTAGTATAGCCGGACTAGCGGTCTGGGATGAGCAGTTCTTC; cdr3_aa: CASSIAGLAVWDEQFF
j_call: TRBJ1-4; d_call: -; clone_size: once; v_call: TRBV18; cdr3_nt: TGTGCCAGCTCACAGGGAGCAACTAATGAAAAACTGTTTTTT; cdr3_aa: CASSQGATNEKLFF
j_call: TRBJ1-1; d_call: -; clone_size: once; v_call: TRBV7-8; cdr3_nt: TGTGCCAGCAGCTTAGGGCAGGGGCAGAACACTGAAGCTTTCTTT; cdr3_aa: CASSLGQGQNTEAFF
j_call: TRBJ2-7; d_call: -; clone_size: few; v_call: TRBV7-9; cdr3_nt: TGTGCCAGCAGCTCCGAGGCGTTCGAGCAGTACTTC; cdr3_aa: CASSSEAFEQYF
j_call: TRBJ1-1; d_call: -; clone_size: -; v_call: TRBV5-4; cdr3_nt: TGTGCCAGCAGCCGGGGACAAAACACTGAAGCTTTCTTT; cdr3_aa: CASSRGQNTEAFF
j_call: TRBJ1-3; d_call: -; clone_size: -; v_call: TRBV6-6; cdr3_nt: TGTGCCAGCAGTTACGATGTTGGGGGTGGAGGAAACACCATATATTTT; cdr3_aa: CASSYDVGGGGNTIYF
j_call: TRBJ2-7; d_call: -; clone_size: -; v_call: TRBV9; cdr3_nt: TGTGCCAGCAGCGTAGGGGACGGCTCCTACGAGCAGTACTTC; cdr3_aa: CASSVGDGSYEQYF
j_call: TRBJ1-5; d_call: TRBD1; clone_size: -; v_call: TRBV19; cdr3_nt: TGTGCCAGTAGTTCCGGACAGGGGGGACCCTTCAATCAGCCCCAGCATTTT; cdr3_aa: CASSSGQGGPFNQPQHF
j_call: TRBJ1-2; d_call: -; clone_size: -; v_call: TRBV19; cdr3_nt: TGTGCCAGTAGTATAGATTCCATCTCCGGGAGCGATGGCTACACCTTC; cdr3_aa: CASSIDSISGSDGYTF
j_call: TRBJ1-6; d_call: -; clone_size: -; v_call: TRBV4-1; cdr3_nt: TGCGCCAGCAGCCAAGTTCCGATCTCCTATAATTCACCCCTCCACTTT; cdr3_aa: CASSQVPISYNSPLHF
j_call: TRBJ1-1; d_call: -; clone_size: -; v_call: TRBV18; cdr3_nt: TGTGCCAGCTCACCCTCGGAGAACACTGAAGCTTTCTTT; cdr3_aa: CASSPSENTEAFF
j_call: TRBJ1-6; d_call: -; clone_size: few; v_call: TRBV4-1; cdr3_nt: TGCGCCAGCAGCCAAGCTATAGGTTTGAGGAATTCACCCCTCCACTTT; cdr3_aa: CASSQAIGLRNSPLHF
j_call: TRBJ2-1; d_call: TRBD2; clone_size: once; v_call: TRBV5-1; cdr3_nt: TGCGCCAGCAGCCCAAGAGCAAGGGCTAGCGGGGGGAAATACAATGAGCAGTTCTTC; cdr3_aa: CASSPRARASGGKYNEQFF
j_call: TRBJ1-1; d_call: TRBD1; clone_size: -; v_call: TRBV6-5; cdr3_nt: TGTGCCAGCAACCCGACAGGGGGCACTGAAGCTTTCTTT; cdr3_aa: CASNPTGGTEAFF
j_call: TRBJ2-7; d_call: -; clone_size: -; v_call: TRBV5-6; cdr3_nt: TGTGCCAGCTGTACGTCTGGGTTTTGGACCTACGAGCAGTACTTC; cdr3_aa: CASCTSGFWTYEQYF
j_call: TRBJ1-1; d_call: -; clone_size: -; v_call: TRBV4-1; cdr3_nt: TGCGCCAGCAGCCAAACGGGGACTGAAGCTTTCTTT; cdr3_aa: CASSQTGTEAFF
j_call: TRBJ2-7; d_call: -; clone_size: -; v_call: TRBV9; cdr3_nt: TGTGCCAGCAGCGTAGGACTTGCAGGGGACGAGCAGTACTTC; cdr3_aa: CASSVGLAGDEQYF
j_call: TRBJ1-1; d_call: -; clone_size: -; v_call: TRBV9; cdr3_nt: TGTGCCAGCACCAGGACTGACATGAACACTGAAGCTTTCTTT; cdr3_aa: CASTRTDMNTEAFF
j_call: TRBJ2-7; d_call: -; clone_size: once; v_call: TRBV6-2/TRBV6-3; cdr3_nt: TGTGCCAGCAGTTATCTAGGTTTCGAGCAGTACTTC; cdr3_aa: CASSYLGFEQYF
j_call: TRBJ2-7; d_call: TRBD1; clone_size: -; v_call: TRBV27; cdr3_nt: TGTGCCACCATGACCCCGGGACAGAGTATCTACGAGCAGTACTTC; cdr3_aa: CATMTPGQSIYEQYF
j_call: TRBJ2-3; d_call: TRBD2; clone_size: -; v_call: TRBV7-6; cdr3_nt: TGTGCCAACAGCTCACGGCAAGCGGGGGGCCCCATAGATACGCAGTATTTT; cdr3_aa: CANSSRQAGGPIDTQYF
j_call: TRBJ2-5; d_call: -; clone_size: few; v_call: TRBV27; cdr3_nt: TGTGCCAGCGGGCAAGAGACCCAGTACTTC; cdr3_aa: CASGQETQYF
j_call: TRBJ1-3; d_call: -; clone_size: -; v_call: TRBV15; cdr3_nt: TGTGCCACCACTTACGGAAACACCATATATTTT; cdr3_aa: CATTYGNTIYF